This T cell receptor (beta chain) was recorded in a study of blood T cell repertoires in COVID-19 (dated by TCRdb to 2019 to 2021). A note on the overall study: Samples covering the acute and convalescent phases of COVID-19 were provided by collaborators in the United States, Italy and Spain. Where available, HLA class I and class II types were obtained from metadata supplied by the sample provider rather than from assay-based typing. A de-identified subject ID, COVID-19 status, age in years and sex were almost always included in the sample metadata. The prospective study material was composed of cDNA or gDNA derived from T cells, B-cell-depleted T cells, or PBMCs. The dataset comprised deeply sampled blood TCRbeta repertoires from subjects exposed to, actively infected with, or recovered from COVID-19. The repertoires were made available in a free public database intended to serve as a resource for research on the immune response to SARS-CoV-2. The samples were drawn from the first 160 participants of the ongoing ImmuneRACE study and from 1,254 subjects provided by 6 global collaborators. The investigation overall reported the following: The quantity of clinical and demographic metadata differed by source and by participant and was supplied without curation.

Collaborating institutions collected whole blood in K2EDTA tubes following their own protocols. For TCRbeta analysis, collaborator samples were shipped as frozen whole blood, as isolated PBMCs, or as DNA extracted from either sample type. The germline V gene (reference sequence) supplies CDR1 GTSNPN and CDR2 SVGIG. V lost 4 bases and J lost 8 bases, and the count of bases not matched to a germline gene is 13. The CDR3 starts with the cysteine, ends with the phenylalanine, and has 14 residues. This entry keeps only the CDR3 DNA: 42 bases, framed from base 1. The immunoSEQ Assay, a bias-controlled multiplex PCR, was used to amplify TCRbeta CDR3 regions from genomic DNA. On the authors' methods: The number of nucleated cells in each sample was estimated from the amplification of reference gene primers within the assay. To quantify the absolute abundance of each unique TCRbeta CDR3 rearrangement, sequence reads were collapsed and filtered. For each sample, productive Simpson clonality was calculated by taking the square root of Simpson's diversity index across productive rearrangements. The table comes from immuneACCESS by way of TCRdb, which keeps in-frame sequences with V and J called. Part of the clones is missing from these tables; in studies checked, under half for an unresolved V gene and the rest for unknown reasons. The V and J calls and clone size are taken from that table; D and trimming were inferred from the DNA. This sample holds 150,000 or so clones; 91% were observed only once. The ten largest make up about 0.55% of the sample.

In regard to this clone: This receptor's antigen is unknown. No base quality values were provided; no much bigger clone lies one nucleotide off.

Rearrangement joined TRBV30 to TRBJ1-1, and TRBD1 aligns with 7 junction nucleotides. The sample consisted of peripheral blood. The clonotype was recovered from a man aged 45-65 years with acute or convalescent COVID-19. Here is the DNA: TGTGCCTGGAACCGGGACAGCCCCCTCCCAGAAGCTTTCTTT. Translated, this is CAWNRDSPLPEAFF.